This T cell receptor (beta chain) stems from a study of radiation and T cells in renal cell carcinoma. The overall study: Nephrectomy followed 15 Gy stereotactic body radiation by 4 weeks. Whole-study findings and limits: Top tumor clonotypes rose in blood 2 weeks post-radiation, then contracted.

Profiling relied on immunoSEQ multiplex PCR, and the TCRdb table lists in-frame clones only, not all of them. The profile covers tens of thousands of clones, with more than 60% appearing a single time and about 7.1% taken by the ten largest. This clone is medium-sized in the sample. The antigen is not known. Time point in this sample: baseline pretreatment blood. Stated treatment: 15 Gy SBRT to primary tumor, nephrectomy 4 weeks later. The patient's renal cell carcinoma had clear cell pathology. V was pared by 6 bases and J by 1 base, with 5 bases of the junction left unmatched. The germline V gene encodes CDR1 SEHNR and CDR2 FQNEAQ (reference sequence). The length of the CDR3 is 14 residues.

The sequencing used blood, collected from a patient whose treatment included radiotherapy and nephrectomy. The V gene is TRBV7-9, the J gene TRBJ1-1; 7 positions agree with TRBD1. The receptor comes from a man aged 55-75 years with renal cell carcinoma. The CDR3 sequence: CASSRTGRNTEAFF. The CDR3 DNA follows: TGTGCCAGCAGTCGGACAGGACGGAACACTGAAGCTTTCTTT.